These 7 T cell receptor beta chains were all obtained from the same sample, sequenced in a study of T-cell reconstitution after alpha-beta-depleted transplantation in children. Unique molecular identifiers were incorporated into the prepared TCRbeta library. MiXCR, run by TCRdb on the PCR reads, gives a single entry per CDR3 protein. The profile shows about 300,000 distinct CDR3 sequences, roughly a tenth of them singletons. The sample consisted of PBMCs, taken before TCRalphabeta/CD19-depleted stem cell transplant. The receptors were sampled from a boy in the first two years of life with acute myeloid leukemia, due to receive a stem cell transplant.

This clonotype came up many times. This chain links TRBV27 with TRBJ2-3; the D is unclear. Trimming left V 7 bases short and J 6 bases short, with 11 bases between. The V gene's germline CDR1 is MNHEY and CDR2 SMNVEV (reference sequence). This CDR3 is built from 12 residues. DNA of the CDR3: TGTGCCAGCACCCCTGATACCGATACGCAGTATTTT. It is translated as CASTPDTDTQYF.

This clonotype has only one observation. This rearrangement joins TRBV7-9 to TRBJ2-2, with D possibly TRBD1 on 6 matching bases. The germline gives CDR1 SEHNR, CDR2 FQNEAQ (reference sequence). The V and J ends lost 4 bases and 0 bases respectively, with 9 bases between them. The CDR3 is 15 residues long. CDR3 region: CASSSDSPNTGELFF. The DNA of the CDR3 is TGTGCCAGCAGCTCGGACAGTCCGAACACCGGGGAGCTGTTTTTT.

This clonotype was counted ten times or more. The V and J genes are TRBV3-1 and TRBJ2-1, with 15 bases that match TRBD2. With V trimmed by 6 bases and J by 8 bases, 8 bases remained unmatched. Looked up from germline, CDR1 is LGHDT and CDR2 is YNNKEL (reference sequence). This CDR3 is built from 16 residues. CDR3 amino acids: CASRRTSGGVGDEQFF. The CDR3 DNA follows: TGTGCCAGCAGACGGACTAGCGGGGGGGTAGGTGATGAGCAGTTCTTC.

With regard to this clonotype: A junction boundary mismatches the germline segment, possibly from a read error. The chain links TRBV24-1 to TRBJ2-3; D tentatively reads TRBD1 or TRBD2 (5 bases each). CDR1 is KGHDR, CDR2 SFDVKD, per germline. The CDR3 contains 13 residues. CDR3 nucleotide sequence: TGTACCACCAGTGAGGCAGGGAGAGATACGCAGTATTTT. It codes for CTTSEAGRDTQYF.

This clonotype was picked up many times. The gene calls are TRBV29-1 and TRBJ2-1; D might be TRBD2 (5 bases). V lost 6 bases and J lost 7, with 19 bases in between. CDR3 size: 14 residues. Germline V gene lookup returns CDR1 SQVTM and CDR2 ANQGSEA. CDR3 in amino acids: CSVFGEPLLNEQFF. The CDR3 bases are TGCAGCGTCTTCGGGGAGCCTCTTTTGAATGAGCAGTTCTTC.

The chain carries TRBV7-9 and TRBJ2-3, with 7 positions matching TRBD1. The CDR3 length is 15 residues. Germline V lookup: CDR1 SEHNR, CDR2 FQNEAQ (reference sequence). Germline trimming cut 5 bases from V and 4 bases from J; bases unmatched to any gene: 9. For the CDR3, the DNA is TGTGCCAGCAGCCCCCGACAGGGTTGTGCAGATACGCAGTATTTT. This translates into CASSPRQGCADTQYF.

The chain carries TRBV6-1 and TRBJ2-7; TRBD2 aligns across 10 bases. Germline trimming cut 5 bases from V and 6 bases from J; bases unmatched to any gene: 7. This CDR3 comprises 14 residues. In germline, CDR1 is MNHNS, CDR2 SASEGT. The CDR3 protein is CASSPAGGKGEQYF. CDR3 bases: TGTGCCAGCAGTCCAGCGGGGGGGAAGGGCGAGCAGTACTTC.